Listed below are T cell receptor beta chains from one sample, sequenced in a study of cytomegalovirus exposure and HLA in healthy donors. Libraries were prepared by immunoSEQ multiplex PCR; TCRdb keeps only in-frame clonotypes and omits some of them. The ten top clones account for roughly 2.4%, within a sample of 70,000 or so clones. The sequencing input was PBMCs. The receptors were sampled from a female donor in good health and CMV-seropositive. The conserved cysteine and the conserved F or W are not part of the CDR3 here. The order of the fields is J gene, V gene, CDR3 protein.

>TRBJ1-5|TRBV19
ASSAQRQSNQPQH
>TRBJ1-1|TRBV19
ASSRQLPTEAF
>TRBJ2-7|TRBV27
ASSLRFSAYEQY
>TRBJ2-7|TRBV6-5
ASSLQAIGSYEQY
>TRBJ2-1|TRBV6-5
ASSVLAGGVNEQF
>TRBJ1-2|TRBV30
AWSVGAGGYYGYT
>TRBJ2-7|TRBV10-3
AISDRRGAGEQY
>TRBJ2-5|TRBV5-1
ASSSLAGDQETQY
>TRBJ1-2|TRBV25-1
ASSEWGDGINYGYT
>TRBJ2-1|TRBV4-3
ASSHEDSRTELSYNEQF
>TRBJ2-5|TRBV6-1
ASSREGASETQY
>TRBJ2-2|TRBV5-4
ASSTWTGANTGELF
>TRBJ2-7|TRBV5-1
ASSTLGDSTYEQY
>TRBJ1-5|TRBV15
ATSRDSRDRDNQPQH
>TRBJ1-3|TRBV6-6
ASSYSIQASGNTIY
>TRBJ1-6|TRBV5-1
ASSPAGDSPLH
>TRBJ2-1|TRBV6-1
ASSPPVRLEQF
>TRBJ2-1|TRBV18
ASSPSGTSGSEQF
>TRBJ2-7|TRBV6-5
ASSYRVAYEQY
>TRBJ2-2|TRBV7-7
ASSLDTDRVDGELF
>TRBJ1-3|TRBV30
AWSVPNPPDTIY
>TRBJ1-2|TRBV7-2
ASSSGQGYGYT